Below are 2 T cell receptor beta chains sequenced from a single sample in a study of cytomegalovirus exposure and HLA in healthy donors. The PCR ran on 60 Vbeta and 13 Jbeta primers. The method was immunoSEQ multiplex PCR; TCRdb's version includes in-frame clones alone and lacks a portion of them. The sample carries about 120,000 clones, about 70% recorded once. Sequencing was done on a sample of PBMCs. These receptors originate from a human donor in good health.

This clone was found once. The chain employs TRBV5-1 and TRBJ2-3, with TRBD2 matching over 10 bases. This CDR3 region has 17 residues. Germline lookup yields CDR1 SGHRS and CDR2 YFSETQ. The ends lost 0 bases at V and 4 bases at J; junction bases unmatched: 8. The CDR3 coding sequence is TGCGCCAGCAGCTTGGCCAGAGTAGCGGGGGGAGCAGATACGCAGTATTTT. It codes for CASSLARVAGGADTQYF.

Only one count was recorded for this clone. The gene calls are TRBV4-1 and TRBJ2-7; TRBD1 aligns across 9 bases. CDR1 is MGHRA and CDR2 is YSYEKL in the germline V gene. CDR3 length equals 15 residues. V trimming: 4 bases; J trimming: 2 bases; junction bases outside the gene matches: 6. CDR3 loop: CASSLVQGATYEQYF. The CDR3 nucleotides read TGCGCCAGCAGCCTAGTACAGGGGGCCACCTACGAGCAGTACTTC.